This T cell receptor beta chain was obtained from a study of cytomegalovirus exposure and HLA in healthy donors. This CDR3 is 14 amino acids long. CDR1 SGHRS and CDR2 YFSETQ come from the germline V gene. V lost 1 base to trimming and J lost 7 bases, with 14 bases between them. Both 60 Vbeta primers and 13 Jbeta primers went into the PCR. Clones were read by immunoSEQ multiplex PCR, and TCRdb kept only the in-frame ones, dropping some. The sample comprises 65,000 to 90,000 clones, about 81% of which are singletons, and 8% to 9% rests with the top ten. Material: PBMCs. The TCR was taken from a woman in her thirties or forties in good health and CMV-seropositive. The V call is TRBV5-1, the J call TRBJ1-2, with D perhaps matching TRBD1 (6 bases). In DNA form, the CDR3 reads TGCGCCAGCAGCTTGTATTGGGGGGGCTCTGGCTACACCTTC. Translation gives CASSLYWGGSGYTF.